A selection of T cell receptor beta chains follows, all from one sample in a study of blood T cell repertoires in COVID-19. The data were produced by immunoSEQ multiplex PCR, yet TCRdb's version contains in-frame clones alone and is incomplete. The data hold roughly 200,000 clones, with roughly 89% observed a single time. Sequencing input: peripheral blood. Every receptor here comes from a man between 60 and 70 years old who had recovered from COVID-19. CDR3s include the opening cysteine and the closing phenylalanine or tryptophan.

V	J	CDR3
TRBV11-2	TRBJ2-7	CASSFGTGDYEQYF
TRBV19	TRBJ2-1	CASSLPGLAGSYNEQFF
TRBV9	TRBJ2-2	CASSDRTTANTGELFF
TRBV6-5	TRBJ1-1	CASRLQGAHTEAFF
TRBV9	TRBJ1-5	CASSPKSGGNQPQHF
TRBV16	TRBJ2-7	CASSLRGQVPGEQYF
TRBV28	TRBJ2-5	CASSLWTSGQETQYF
TRBV28	TRBJ1-1	CAGNRGQNTEAFF
TRBV3-1/TRBV3-2	TRBJ2-7	CASSQGLAAYEQYF
TRBV5-6	TRBJ2-1	CASSMTSGRAFEQFF
TRBV5-1	TRBJ1-4	CASSPVATNEKLFF
TRBV11-2	TRBJ2-7	CASSLHFSYEQYF
TRBV9	TRBJ2-2	CASRGGPQHTGELFF
TRBV7-9	TRBJ1-1	CASSFGTGKTEAFF
TRBV7-2	TRBJ1-3	CASSSGSGNTIYF
TRBV4-3	TRBJ2-7	CASSQSRQAYEQYF
TRBV7-6	TRBJ2-3	CASSLAITGVGSDTQYF
TRBV7-7	TRBJ2-2	CASSPGLAVTGELFF
TRBV5-1	TRBJ2-7	CASSAGGRGYEQYF
TRBV29-1	TRBJ1-3	CSVRTASLSGNTIYF
TRBV3-1/TRBV3-2	TRBJ2-6	CASSQAQGTAGANVLTF
TRBV4-2	TRBJ1-1	CASSMRGTGALNTEAFF
TRBV3-1/TRBV3-2	TRBJ1-5	CASSPDNNQPQHF
TRBV12-3/TRBV12-4	TRBJ2-3	CASSFGDTQYF
TRBV5-1	TRBJ1-2	CASSLGGSRYGYTF
TRBV27	TRBJ2-1	CASSMGLAGRNNEQFF